This T cell receptor beta chain stems from a study of shared clonotypes between healthy human individuals. Repertoires were generated with immunoSEQ multiplex PCR, while TCRdb's copy carries only in-frame clones and drops some. The sample consists of more than 2 million clones, 90% to 97% of them appearing once. V dropped 2 bases and J dropped 2; count of bases not matched to a gene: 2. This CDR3 has 14 amino acids. Germline CDR1 GTSNPN, CDR2 SVGIG (reference sequence). The chain links TRBV30 to TRBJ1-5, with 8 bases matching TRBD1. The sequence was collected from a man aged 18 to 30 in good health. Sequencing was performed on naive CD4+ T cells sorted from blood. The sample's subset: CD45RA+ positively selected. The chain's CDR3 is CAWSLGQGNQPQHF. The CDR3 DNA is TGTGCCTGGAGTTTGGGACAGGGCAATCAGCCCCAGCATTTT.